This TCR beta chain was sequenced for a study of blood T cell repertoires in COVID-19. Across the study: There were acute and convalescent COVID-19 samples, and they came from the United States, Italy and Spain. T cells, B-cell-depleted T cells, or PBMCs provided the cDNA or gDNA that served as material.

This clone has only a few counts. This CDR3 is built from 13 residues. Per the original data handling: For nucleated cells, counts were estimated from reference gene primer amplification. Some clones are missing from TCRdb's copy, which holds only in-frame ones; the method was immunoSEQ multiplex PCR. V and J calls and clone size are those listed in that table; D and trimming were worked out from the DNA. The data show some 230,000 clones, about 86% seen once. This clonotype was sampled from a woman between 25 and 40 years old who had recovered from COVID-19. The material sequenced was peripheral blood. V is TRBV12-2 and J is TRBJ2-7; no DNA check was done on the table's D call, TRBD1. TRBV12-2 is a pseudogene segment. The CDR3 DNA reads TGTGCAAGTCGCTTAGGTACAAGTTACGAGCAGTACTTC. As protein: CASRLGTSYEQYF.